Shown below are 4 T cell receptor beta chains from a single sample sequenced in a study of blood T cell repertoires in COVID-19. Only in-frame clones appear in the TCRdb table, and some are missing; sequencing was by immunoSEQ multiplex PCR. The data hold roughly 230,000 clones, with 90% observed a single time. The sample comprised peripheral blood. The receptor set was obtained from a woman in her fifties or sixties with COVID-19, enrolled during active disease.

The rearrangement joins TRBV5-4 to TRBJ2-7, with D possibly TRBD1 on 7 matching bases. The CDR3 contains 16 residues. CDR1 and CDR2 from the germline V gene are SGHNT and YYREEE (reference sequence). Deletions cut 4 bases from V and 3 bases from J, with 20 bases between. The CDR3 region is CASSPGGTGVHYEQYF. The CDR3 DNA follows: TGTGCCAGCAGCCCCGGGGGTACAGGGGTACACTACGAGCAGTACTTC.

The J gene is TRBJ2-7, the V gene TRBV4-1; D perhaps matches TRBD2 (6 bases). Germline V gives CDR1 MGHRA, CDR2 YSYEKL. Trimming removed 0 bases at V and 2 bases at J, with 14 bases between. The CDR3 is made up of 16 amino acids. Here the CDR3 reads CASSQDSRRRAYEQYF. The CDR3 coding sequence is TGCGCCAGCAGCCAAGATAGCAGGAGGAGGGCCTACGAGCAGTACTTC.

The genes are TRBV10-2 and TRBJ1-1; 8 bases agree with TRBD1. The trim removed 6 bases at V and 10 bases at J, leaving 7 bases unmatched. The CDR3 is made up of 12 amino acids. The germline V gene encodes CDR1 WSHSY and CDR2 SAAADI. In DNA, the CDR3 is TGCGCCAGCAGGGACAGGGAGTTTCTAGCTTTCTTT. This gives the protein CASRDREFLAFF.

The chain couples TRBV25-1 to TRBJ1-5; D is unresolved. CDR3 length equals 14 residues. Germline V gives CDR1 MGHDK, CDR2 SYGVNS. V dropped 1 base and J dropped 7 bases, with 11 bases sitting between them. The DNA of the CDR3 is TGTGCCAGCAGTGAATGGGAGGTTCGGCAGCCCCAGCATTTT. It codes for CASSEWEVRQPQHF.